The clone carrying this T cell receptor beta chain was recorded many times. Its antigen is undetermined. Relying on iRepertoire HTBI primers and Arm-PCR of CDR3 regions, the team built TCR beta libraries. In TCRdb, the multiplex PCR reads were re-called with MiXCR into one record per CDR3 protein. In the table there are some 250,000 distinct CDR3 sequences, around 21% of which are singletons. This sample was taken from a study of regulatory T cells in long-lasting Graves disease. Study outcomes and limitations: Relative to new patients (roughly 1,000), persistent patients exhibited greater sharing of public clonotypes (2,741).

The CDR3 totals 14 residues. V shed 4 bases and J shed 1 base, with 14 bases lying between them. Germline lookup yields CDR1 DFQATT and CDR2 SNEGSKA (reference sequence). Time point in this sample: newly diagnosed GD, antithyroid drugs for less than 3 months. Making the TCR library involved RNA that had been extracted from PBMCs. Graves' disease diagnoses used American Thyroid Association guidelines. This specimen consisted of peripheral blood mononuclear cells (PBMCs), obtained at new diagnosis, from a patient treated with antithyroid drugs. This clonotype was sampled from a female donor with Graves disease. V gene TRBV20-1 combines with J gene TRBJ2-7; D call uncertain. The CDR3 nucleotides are TGCAGTGCTATTGGGTGGCATAGATCCTACGAGCAGTACTTC. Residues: CSAIGWHRSYEQYF.